These 3 T cell receptor beta chains were all obtained from the same sample, sequenced in a study of T cell responses to AZD1222 COVID-19 vaccine. Repertoires were generated with immunoSEQ multiplex PCR, while TCRdb's copy carries only in-frame clones and drops some. The repertoire holds fewer than 200,000 clones, 85% to 90% seen once, with roughly 0.49% in the top ten. The source was peripheral blood, collected on day 0 of AZD1222 vaccination. Receptor source: an adult in good health.

The rearrangement joins TRBV9 to TRBJ2-7; no clear D gene. In germline, CDR1 is SGDLS, CDR2 YYNGEE. The V end was cut by 0 bases, the J end by 0 bases, with 7 bases between. This CDR3 spans 14 amino acids. The CDR3 sequence is CASSVEVVSYEQYF. The CDR3 nucleotides read TGTGCCAGCAGCGTAGAAGTAGTCTCCTACGAGCAGTACTTC.

This clone came up a few times. V usage is TRBV6-5 and J usage is TRBJ2-1, with D perhaps being TRBD1 or TRBD2 (5 bases each). V was pared by 8 bases and J by 10 bases, with 15 bases between. This CDR3 comprises 12 residues. Germline V gives CDR1 MNHEY, CDR2 SVGAGI. CDR3 protein: CASLGPIGEQFF. CDR3 sequence (DNA): TGTGCCAGCCTGGGACCTATAGGCGAGCAGTTCTTC.

This rearrangement joins TRBV5-1 to TRBJ2-2, with D perhaps matching TRBD1 (6 bases). Trimming pared 5 bases from V and 2 bases from J, leaving 10 bases between. Germline values: CDR1 SGHRS, CDR2 YFSETQ. This CDR3 is 14 amino acids long. The CDR3 DNA reads as TGCGCCAGCAGGACGGGACAAAACACCGGGGAGCTGTTTTTT. Its translation is CASRTGQNTGELFF. Full variable domain (missing parts from reference TRBV5-1 and TRBJ2-2): KAGVTQTPRYLIKTRGQQVTLSCSPISGHRSVSWYQQTPGQGLQFLFEYFSETQRNKGNFPGRFSGRQFSNSRSEMNVSTLELGDSALYLCASRTGQNTGELFFGEGSRLTVL.